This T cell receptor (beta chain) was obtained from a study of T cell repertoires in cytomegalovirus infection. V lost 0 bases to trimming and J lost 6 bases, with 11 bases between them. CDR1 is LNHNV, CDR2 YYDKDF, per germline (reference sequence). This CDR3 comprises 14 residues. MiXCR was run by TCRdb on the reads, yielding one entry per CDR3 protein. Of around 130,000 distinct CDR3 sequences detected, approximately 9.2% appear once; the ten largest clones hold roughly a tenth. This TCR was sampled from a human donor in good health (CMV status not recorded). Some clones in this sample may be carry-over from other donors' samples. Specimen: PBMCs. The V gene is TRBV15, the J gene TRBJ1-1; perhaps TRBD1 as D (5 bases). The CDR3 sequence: CATSREGGGAEAFF. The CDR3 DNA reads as TGTGCCACCAGCAGAGAGGGGGGAGGGGCTGAAGCTTTCTTT.